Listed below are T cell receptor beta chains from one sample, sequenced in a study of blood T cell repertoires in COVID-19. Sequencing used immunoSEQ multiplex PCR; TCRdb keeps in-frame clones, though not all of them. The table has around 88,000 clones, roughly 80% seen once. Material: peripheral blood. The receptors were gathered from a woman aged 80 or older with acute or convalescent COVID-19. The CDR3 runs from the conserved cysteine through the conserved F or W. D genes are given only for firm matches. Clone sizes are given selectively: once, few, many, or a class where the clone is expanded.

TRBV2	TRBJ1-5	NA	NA	CASSETHNSRPQHF	TGTGCCAGCAGTGAAACCCACAACAGCAGGCCCCAGCATTTT
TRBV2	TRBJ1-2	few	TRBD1	CASSFGQGPNYGYTF	TGTGCCAGCAGTTTTGGACAGGGCCCCAACTATGGCTACACCTTC
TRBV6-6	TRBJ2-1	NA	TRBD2	CASSVPGLATNEQFF	TGTGCCAGCAGCGTCCCGGGACTAGCGACCAATGAGCAGTTCTTC
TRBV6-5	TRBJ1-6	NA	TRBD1	CASSYSGETGVSPLHF	TGTGCCAGCAGTTACTCGGGTGAGACAGGGGTGTCACCCCTCCACTTT
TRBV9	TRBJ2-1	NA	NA	CASSVSGSSYNEQFF	TGTGCCAGCAGCGTATCCGGTAGCTCCTACAATGAGCAGTTCTTC
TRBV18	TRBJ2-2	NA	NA	CASSVTGYTGELFF	TGTGCCAGCTCAGTGACGGGATACACCGGGGAGCTGTTTTTT
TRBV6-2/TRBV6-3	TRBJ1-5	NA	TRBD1	CASSYSQGQGYQPQHF	TGTGCCAGCAGTTACTCGCAGGGACAGGGTTATCAGCCCCAGCATTTT
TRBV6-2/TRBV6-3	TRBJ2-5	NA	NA	CASSLPPVETQYF	TGTGCCAGCAGCCTCCCCCCCGTGGAGACCCAGTACTTC
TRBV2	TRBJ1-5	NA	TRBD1	CASSEAADRADQPQHF	TGTGCCAGCAGTGAAGCTGCGGACAGGGCTGATCAGCCCCAGCATTTT
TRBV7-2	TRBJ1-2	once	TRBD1	CASSPGQAYGYTF	TGTGCCAGCAGCCCGGGACAGGCGTATGGCTACACCTTC
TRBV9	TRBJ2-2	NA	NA	CASSVVYGVGELFF	TGTGCCAGCAGCGTAGTCTATGGTGTCGGGGAGCTGTTTTTT
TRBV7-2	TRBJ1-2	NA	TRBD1	CASSSEGQGHGYGYTF	TGTGCCAGCAGCTCAGAAGGACAGGGGCACGGCTATGGCTACACCTTC
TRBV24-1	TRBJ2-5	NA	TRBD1	CATSDGTGVWQETQYF	TGTGCCACCAGTGATGGGACAGGGGTTTGGCAAGAGACCCAGTACTTC
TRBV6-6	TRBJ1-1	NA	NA	CASTYGENMNTEAFF	TGTGCCAGCACCTACGGTGAGAATATGAACACTGAAGCTTTCTTT
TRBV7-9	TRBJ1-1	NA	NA	CASTLVKNTEAFF	TGTGCCAGCACCTTAGTCAAGAACACTGAAGCTTTCTTT
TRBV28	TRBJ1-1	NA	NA	CASSLAPGRGQTRTTEAFF	TGTGCCAGCAGTTTAGCCCCGGGCAGGGGCCAAACCCGAACAACTGAAGCTTTCTTT
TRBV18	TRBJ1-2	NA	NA	CASSSTGSGYTF	TGTGCCAGCTCATCTACAGGATCTGGCTACACCTTC
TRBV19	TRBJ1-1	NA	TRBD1	CASSGQGFNTEAFF	TGTGCCAGTAGTGGACAGGGTTTCAACACTGAAGCTTTCTTT
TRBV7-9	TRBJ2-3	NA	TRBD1	CASSGRGGWSTDTQYF	TGTGCCAGCAGCGGACGAGGGGGCTGGAGCACAGATACGCAGTATTTT
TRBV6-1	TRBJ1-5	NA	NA	CASSEQQAGQTPQHF	TGTGCCAGCAGTGAACAACAGGCTGGGCAGACGCCCCAGCATTTT
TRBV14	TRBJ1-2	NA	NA	CASSQGTEYGYTF	TGTGCCAGCAGCCAAGGGACAGAGTATGGCTACACCTTC
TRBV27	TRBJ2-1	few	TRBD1	CASSSSSGTGTNEQFF	TGTGCCAGCAGTTCGTCCTCCGGGACAGGGACCAATGAGCAGTTCTTC
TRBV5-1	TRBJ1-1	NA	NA	CASSSAAGSMNTEAFF	TGCGCCAGCAGCTCAGCGGCAGGTTCCATGAACACTGAAGCTTTCTTT
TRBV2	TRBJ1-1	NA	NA	CASRTQGEAFF	TGTGCCAGCAGGACGCAGGGGGAAGCTTTCTTT
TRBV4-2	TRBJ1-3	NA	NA	CASSLRPGNGNTIYF	TGTGCCAGCAGCCTAAGGCCGGGGAATGGAAACACCATATATTTT
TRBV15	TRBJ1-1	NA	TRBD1	CATSRDGRQGAEAFF	TGTGCCACCAGCAGAGATGGGCGGCAGGGGGCTGAAGCTTTCTTT
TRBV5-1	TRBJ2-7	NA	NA	CASNMGLASYEQYF	TGCGCCAGCAACATGGGACTGGCCTCCTACGAGCAGTACTTC
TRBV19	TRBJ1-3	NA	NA	CASSMEHYSGNTIYF	TGTGCCAGTAGTATGGAACACTACTCTGGAAACACCATATATTTT
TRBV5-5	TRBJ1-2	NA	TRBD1	CASTTSQGRNYGYTF	TGTGCCAGCACAACCTCACAGGGGCGTAACTATGGCTACACCTTC
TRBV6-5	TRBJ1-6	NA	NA	CASSTGLSGNSPLHF	TGTGCCAGCAGCACAGGGCTCTCCGGAAATTCACCCCTCCACTTT
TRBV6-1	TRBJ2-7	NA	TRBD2	CASREGLASAYEQYF	TGTGCCAGCAGAGAAGGACTAGCGTCCGCCTACGAGCAGTACTTC
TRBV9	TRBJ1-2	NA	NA	CASSARVGAPNYGYTF	TGTGCCAGCAGCGCCCGGGTGGGGGCACCTAACTATGGCTACACCTTC
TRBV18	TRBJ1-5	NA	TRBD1	CASSPRTGGDQPQHF	TGTGCCAGCTCACCGAGGACAGGGGGCGATCAGCCCCAGCATTTT
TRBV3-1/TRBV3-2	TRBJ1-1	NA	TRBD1	CASSPWTGGAEAFF	TGTGCCAGCAGCCCATGGACAGGAGGGGCTGAAGCTTTCTTT
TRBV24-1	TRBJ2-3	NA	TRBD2	CATSDLYGGGSTDTQYF	TGTGCCACCAGTGATTTGTACGGGGGGGGAAGCACAGATACGCAGTATTTT
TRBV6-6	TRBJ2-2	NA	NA	CASSSLLNTGELFF	TGTGCCAGCAGTTCCCTATTGAACACCGGGGAGCTGTTTTTT